This passage covers 30 T cell receptor beta chains from one sample sequenced in a study of cytomegalovirus exposure and HLA in healthy donors. Profiling relied on immunoSEQ multiplex PCR, and the TCRdb table lists in-frame clones only, not all of them. The sample shows under 200,000 clones, around 96% of them seen only once. What was sequenced was PBMCs. The receptor source for this set is a woman under 30 in good health and CMV-seronegative.

This clone was observed a single time. The genes are TRBV4-1 and TRBJ2-7, with 9 bases aligning to TRBD1. Looked up from germline, CDR1 is MGHRA and CDR2 is YSYEKL. The CDR3 totals 14 residues. V trimming: 1 base; J trimming: 3 bases; junction bases outside the gene matches: 1. The CDR3 loop is CASSQGGQGYEQYF. CDR3 bases: TGCGCCAGCAGCCAAGGGGGACAGGGCTACGAGCAGTACTTC.

The chain uses TRBV5-1 and TRBJ2-7; 7 bases line up with TRBD1. Germline V gene lookup returns CDR1 SGHRS and CDR2 YFSETQ. The CDR3 has 16 residues. Trimming took 0 bases from V and 3 from J; bases not matched to a gene: 9. The CDR3 loop is CASSLGTGQVLYEQYF. The CDR3, as DNA: TGCGCCAGCAGCTTGGGTACTGGACAGGTACTCTACGAGCAGTACTTC.

This chain joins TRBV18 and TRBJ1-2; maybe TRBD1 (5 bases). The CDR3 has 13 amino acids. CDR1 and CDR2 from the germline V gene are KGHSH and LQKENI. Between the trimmed V and J ends, which lost 1 base and 3 bases, there was a span of 6 bases. CDR3 bases: TGTGCCAGCTCACCACAGGGGTACTATGGCTACACCTTC. Its protein product is CASSPQGYYGYTF.

The J gene is TRBJ1-1, the V gene TRBV6-5; perhaps TRBD1 as D (5 bases). The CDR3 spans 11 residues. Trimming took off 8 bases at V and 8 bases at J, with 12 bases between the two ends. Germline V gene data show CDR1 as MNHEY and CDR2 as SVGAGI. This CDR3 reads CASGRGGEAFF. The DNA of the CDR3 is TGTGCCAGCGGGCGCGGGGGAGAAGCTTTCTTT.

The V gene is TRBV5-4, the J gene TRBJ2-5; 13 nucleotides agree with TRBD2. Germline loops: CDR1 SGHNT, CDR2 YYREEE (reference sequence). This CDR3 contains 14 residues. J gave up 5 bases and V 10 bases, and 8 bases lay outside the gene matches. CDR3 amino acids: CAYPTSGGVETQYF. Here the CDR3 DNA reads TGTGCCTACCCCACTAGCGGGGGGGTTGAGACCCAGTACTTC.

This rearrangement joins TRBV6-5 to TRBJ2-7, with D perhaps TRBD1 (6 bases). The V end lost 6 bases, the J end lost 6 bases, and 15 bases lay between the germline ends. Per germline, CDR1 MNHEY and CDR2 SVGAGI. This CDR3 is 13 amino acids long. CDR3 in DNA: TGTGCCAGCAGAGGGACAAAGGTCGTCGAGCAGTACTTC. Protein sequence: CASRGTKVVEQYF.

The rearrangement joins TRBV13 to TRBJ2-5; TRBD2 aligns across 13 bases. The CDR3 consists of 16 residues. The V gene's germline CDR1 is PRHDT and CDR2 FYEKMQ (reference sequence). V gave up 5 bases and J gave up 2 bases; unmatched junction bases: 5. The CDR3 protein is CASSEGTSGEQETQYF. The CDR3 DNA is TGTGCCAGCAGCGAAGGGACTAGCGGGGAACAAGAGACCCAGTACTTC.

This clone was counted once. The gene calls are TRBV4-2 and TRBJ2-5; 12 nucleotides match TRBD2. The CDR3 extends over 17 amino acids. The ends lost 4 bases at V and 0 bases at J; junction bases unmatched: 6. Germline V CDR1 and CDR2: LGHNA, YNFKEQ. The DNA for the CDR3 is TGTGCCAGCAGCCGACTTCTAGCGGGGGGGGACCAAGAGACCCAGTACTTC. It codes for CASSRLLAGGDQETQYF.

The genes are TRBV5-6 and TRBJ2-1, with a tentative D call TRBD1 (6 bases). Germline loops: CDR1 SGHDT, CDR2 YYEEEE. Trimming removed 4 bases at V and 0 bases at J, with 14 bases between. The CDR3 totals 16 residues. CDR3 sequence (DNA): TGTGCCAGCAGCGGGCGGGTGACAGGCTCCTACAATGAGCAGTTCTTC. Amino acids: CASSGRVTGSYNEQFF.

This rearrangement joins TRBV7-9 to TRBJ1-4, with a tentative D call TRBD1 (5 bases). The CDR3 is 14 residues long. Germline V gene data show CDR1 as SEHNR and CDR2 as FQNEAQ (reference sequence). The V end was cut by 6 bases, the J end by 0 bases, with 8 bases between. Here the CDR3 reads CASRDSATNEKLFF. DNA of the CDR3: TGTGCCAGCAGAGACAGCGCAACTAATGAAAAACTGTTTTTT.

The CDR3 protein is CSVDAGSSYNEQFF. The CDR3 coding sequence is TGCAGCGTGGACGCGGGGAGCTCCTACAATGAGCAGTTCTTC. This chain links TRBV29-1 with TRBJ2-1, with D tentatively TRBD2 (6 bases). Germline V gene sequence: CDR1 SQVTM, CDR2 ANQGSEA. The CDR3 covers 14 residues. The ends were cut back, 6 bases at V and 0 bases at J, with 12 bases in the middle.

The chain is built from TRBV6-1 and TRBJ2-3; TRBD2 matches 9 bases. From germline, CDR1 is MNHNS and CDR2 SASEGT. The CDR3 covers 14 residues. V shed 3 bases and J 5 bases; nucleotides not matched to a gene: 3. CDR3: CASSELLAGDTQYF. CDR3 sequence (DNA): TGTGCCAGCAGTGAGCTACTAGCGGGAGATACGCAGTATTTT.

The chain carries TRBV15 and TRBJ1-3; D uncertain. The CDR3 has 14 residues. Trimming shortened V by 5 bases and J by 8 bases, and 16 bases separated the two germline ends. Germline-derived CDR1 and CDR2 are LNHNV and YYDKDF (reference sequence). The CDR3 sequence: CATSSRAGADTIYF. DNA of the CDR3: TGTGCCACCAGCTCTAGGGCGGGCGCGGACACCATATATTTT.

This clone has only one observation. V and J are TRBV4-3 and TRBJ1-4; no clear D. The CDR3 length is 15 residues. The germline gives CDR1 LGHNA, CDR2 YSLEER. The germline V and J ends were trimmed by 5 bases and 4 bases, with 14 bases remaining between them. CDR3 coding DNA: TGCGCCAGCAGCTTGAGCACGCTTAATAATGAAAAACTGTTTTTT. The encoded protein is CASSLSTLNNEKLFF.

The chain uses TRBV7-9 and TRBJ2-1; TRBD2 might be the D (5 bases). CDR1 and CDR2 (germline): SEHNR, FQNEAQ (reference sequence). The CDR3 spans 15 residues. V gave up 5 bases and J gave up 6 bases, with 17 bases separating them. Here the CDR3 DNA reads TGTGCCAGCAGCCCCACAACTAGTTACGGCAATGAGCAGTTCTTC. This translates into CASSPTTSYGNEQFF.

The V call is TRBV9, the J call TRBJ2-7; TRBD1 agrees at 7 bases. The CDR3 sequence is 15 residues long. CDR1 and CDR2 from the germline V gene are SGDLS and YYNGEE. The J segment lost 4 bases and the V segment lost 0 bases, leaving 7 bases of the junction unmatched. CDR3 sequence (DNA): TGTGCCAGCAGCGTAGGAGGGGGCGAGACTTACGAGCAGTACTTC. Its protein is CASSVGGGETYEQYF.

This chain links TRBV25-1 with TRBJ1-4, with 9 bases matching TRBD1. The CDR3 loop spans 14 amino acids. Germline CDR1 is MGHDK and CDR2 is SYGVNS. V lost 3 bases and J lost 7; bases outside the gene matches: 3. The CDR3 DNA sequence: TGTGCCAGCAGTGATCCGGACAGGGGTGAAAAACTGTTTTTT. As protein: CASSDPDRGEKLFF.

The rearrangement uses TRBV5-4 and TRBJ2-1; 11 positions agree with TRBD2. With V trimmed by 3 bases and J by 5 bases, 4 bases remained unmatched. The germline V gene encodes CDR1 SGHNT and CDR2 YYREEE (reference sequence). This CDR3 region has 15 residues. CDR3 nucleotides: TGTGCCAGCAGCTCTAGCGGGGGGCTGCACAATGAGCAGTTCTTC. Protein sequence: CASSSSGGLHNEQFF. The whole variable domain, filled in from reference TRBV5-4 and TRBJ2-1, reads ETGVTQSPTHLIKTRGQQVTLRCSSQSGHNTVSWYQQALGQGPQFIFQYYREEENGRGNFPPRFSGLQFPNYSSELNVNALELDDSALYLCASSSSGGLHNEQFFGPGTRLTVL.

The rearrangement uses TRBV18 and TRBJ1-1; D is perhaps TRBD1 (5 bases). The CDR3 has 13 amino acids. V dropped 8 bases and J dropped 6 bases, with 16 bases sitting between them. CDR1 and CDR2 from the germline V gene are KGHSH and LQKENI. The CDR3 DNA reads TGTGCCAGCAGCACTGCAGGGCTCGCTGAAGCTTTCTTT. It codes for CASSTAGLAEAFF.

V and J are TRBV19 and TRBJ2-3; D unclear. V was cut by 3 bases and J by 2 bases, with 21 bases left in between. Germline V gives CDR1 LNHDA, CDR2 SQIVND (reference sequence). CDR3 length: 18 residues. CDR3: CASSIRSTWVDTTDTQYF. The CDR3 DNA reads TGTGCCAGTAGTATTAGAAGTACTTGGGTAGACACCACAGATACGCAGTATTTT.

J is TRBJ1-5 and V is TRBV27; 7 bases fit TRBD1. CDR3 length equals 15 residues. The V gene end was trimmed by 8 bases and the J gene end by 5 bases; junction bases not matched to a gene: 12. Germline V gene data show CDR1 as MNHEY and CDR2 as SMNVEV (reference sequence). CDR3: CASSETTGNYQPQHF. The CDR3 DNA follows: TGTGCCAGCTCCGAGACGACAGGGAATTATCAGCCCCAGCATTTT.

This chain joins TRBV2 and TRBJ2-7; D may be TRBD2 (5 bases). CDR1 is SNHLY and CDR2 is FYNNEI in the germline V gene. V was cut by 8 bases and J by 2 bases, with 16 bases left in between. There are 14 residues in the CDR3. CDR3: CASELGLRAYEQYF. The CDR3 nucleotides read TGTGCCAGCGAGTTGGGTTTGAGGGCCTACGAGCAGTACTTC.

The V and J genes are TRBV19 and TRBJ2-7, with 7 bases identical to TRBD1. V lost 4 bases and J lost 2; bases outside the gene matches: 5. This CDR3 spans 14 amino acids. Germline V gives CDR1 LNHDA, CDR2 SQIVND (reference sequence). Written as DNA, the CDR3 is TGTGCCAGTAGTAAGGGTACAGGGGCCTACGAGCAGTACTTC. The encoded protein is CASSKGTGAYEQYF.

This chain links TRBV15 with TRBJ2-3; D not resolved. The CDR3 spans 16 residues. V was trimmed by 1 base and J by 0 bases, leaving 11 bases between them. Germline CDR1 LNHNV, CDR2 YYDKDF (reference sequence). This chain's CDR3 is CATSRARTPSTDTQYF. CDR3 DNA: TGTGCCACCAGCAGAGCTAGAACACCAAGCACAGATACGCAGTATTTT.

The chain employs TRBV14 and TRBJ2-2, with a weak D call TRBD2 (6 bases). Germline V lookup: CDR1 SGHDN, CDR2 FVKESK. This CDR3 is built from 18 residues. Trimming left V 4 bases short and J 2 bases short, with 20 bases between. CDR3: CASSPGTGGDLNTGELFF. In DNA form, the CDR3 reads TGTGCCAGCAGCCCAGGGACTGGCGGGGACCTTAACACCGGGGAGCTGTTTTTT. The full variable domain, rest sourced from reference TRBV14 and TRBJ2-2, is EAGVTQFPSHSVIEKGQTVTLRCDPISGHDNLYWYRRVMGKEIKFLLHFVKESKQDESGMPNNRFLAERTGGTYSTLKVQPAELEDSGVYFCASSPGTGGDLNTGELFFGEGSRLTVL.

The chain uses TRBV6-1 and TRBJ2-7; D ambiguous. The CDR3 length is 11 residues. V was trimmed by 8 bases and J by 2 bases, leaving 7 bases between them. Germline-derived CDR1 and CDR2 are MNHNS and SASEGT. CDR3 DNA sequence: TGTGCCAGCCAGAAAACCTACGAGCAGTACTTC. This codes for CASQKTYEQYF.

A remark on this clone: Germline is not matched at one junction end, which may reflect a read error. The genes are TRBV11-2 and TRBJ2-7, with 7 bases that match TRBD1. CDR1 is SGHAT and CDR2 is FQNNGV in the germline V gene. The CDR3 has 11 amino acids. The CDR3 sequence: CASSFGTDPSF. DNA of the CDR3: TGTGCCAGCAGCTTCGGGACAGATCCCTCCTTC.

This clone was found once. This chain links TRBV9 with TRBJ2-5, with 8 bases lining up with TRBD1. V shed 4 bases and J 4 bases; nucleotides not matched to a gene: 6. The CDR3 length is 14 residues. The germline V gene encodes CDR1 SGDLS and CDR2 YYNGEE. CDR3 in amino acids: CASSLTGGSETQYF. The CDR3 bases are TGTGCCAGCAGCCTCACAGGGGGGTCAGAGACCCAGTACTTC.

The rearrangement uses TRBV7-2 and TRBJ1-5; D remains ambiguous. The CDR3 is 13 residues long. Germline loops: CDR1 SGHTA, CDR2 FQGNSA. Deletions cut 2 bases from V and 9 bases from J, with 11 bases between. The DNA of the CDR3 is TGTGCCAGCAGCTTAACACACCTTCCGCCCCAGCATTTT. Amino acid sequence: CASSLTHLPPQHF. Full variable domain (outside the CDR3, taken from reference TRBV7-2 and TRBJ1-5): GAGVSQSPSNKVTEKGKDVELRCDPISGHTALYWYRQSLGQGLEFLIYFQGNSAPDKSGLPSDRFSAERTGGSVSTLTIQRTQQEDSAVYLCASSLTHLPPQHFGDGTRLSIL.

This clone was counted between two and nine times. CDR3 sequence: CASSEDGGYGYTF. As DNA, the CDR3 is TGTGCCAGCAGTGAGGACGGAGGGTATGGCTACACCTTC. This chain joins TRBV6-5 and TRBJ1-2; D is undetermined. V was clipped by 5 bases and J by 5 bases, with 12 bases between them. The germline gives CDR1 MNHEY, CDR2 SVGAGI. The CDR3 contains 13 residues.